The clone carrying this T cell receptor beta chain was found many times. Its cognate antigen is unknown. These data come from a study of Graves' ophthalmopathy and Graves' hyperthyroidism. The wider study: Prior to any treatment, peripheral blood was collected at the time of initial diagnosis. Findings of the study overall: Most clonotypes expanded in thyroid above 0.001 frequency were present in blood too.

Amplification targeted the TCR beta CDR3 regions, with RNA transcripts as the source material. The first round was an RT-PCR with HTBI primers, and the second round was a multiplex PCR. One entry per CDR3 protein results from TCRdb running MiXCR on the multiplex PCR reads. Here the sample spans about 740,000 distinct CDR3 sequences, approximately 40% being singletons. Trimming cost V 5 bases and J 4 bases, with 15 bases left between them. This CDR3 has 14 residues. In germline, CDR1 is SGHVS, CDR2 FQNEAQ. The study excluded patients with other autoimmune diseases, uncontrolled infections, pregnancy or lactation.

The sample consisted of peripheral blood. The TCR sequence derives from an adult man with Graves' ophthalmopathy. This rearrangement joins TRBV7-8 to TRBJ2-7; D is possibly TRBD1 (6 bases). CDR3 in DNA: TGTGCCAGCAGCGTAAAGAGGGGGATTTACGAGCAGTACTTC. It specifies CASSVKRGIYEQYF.